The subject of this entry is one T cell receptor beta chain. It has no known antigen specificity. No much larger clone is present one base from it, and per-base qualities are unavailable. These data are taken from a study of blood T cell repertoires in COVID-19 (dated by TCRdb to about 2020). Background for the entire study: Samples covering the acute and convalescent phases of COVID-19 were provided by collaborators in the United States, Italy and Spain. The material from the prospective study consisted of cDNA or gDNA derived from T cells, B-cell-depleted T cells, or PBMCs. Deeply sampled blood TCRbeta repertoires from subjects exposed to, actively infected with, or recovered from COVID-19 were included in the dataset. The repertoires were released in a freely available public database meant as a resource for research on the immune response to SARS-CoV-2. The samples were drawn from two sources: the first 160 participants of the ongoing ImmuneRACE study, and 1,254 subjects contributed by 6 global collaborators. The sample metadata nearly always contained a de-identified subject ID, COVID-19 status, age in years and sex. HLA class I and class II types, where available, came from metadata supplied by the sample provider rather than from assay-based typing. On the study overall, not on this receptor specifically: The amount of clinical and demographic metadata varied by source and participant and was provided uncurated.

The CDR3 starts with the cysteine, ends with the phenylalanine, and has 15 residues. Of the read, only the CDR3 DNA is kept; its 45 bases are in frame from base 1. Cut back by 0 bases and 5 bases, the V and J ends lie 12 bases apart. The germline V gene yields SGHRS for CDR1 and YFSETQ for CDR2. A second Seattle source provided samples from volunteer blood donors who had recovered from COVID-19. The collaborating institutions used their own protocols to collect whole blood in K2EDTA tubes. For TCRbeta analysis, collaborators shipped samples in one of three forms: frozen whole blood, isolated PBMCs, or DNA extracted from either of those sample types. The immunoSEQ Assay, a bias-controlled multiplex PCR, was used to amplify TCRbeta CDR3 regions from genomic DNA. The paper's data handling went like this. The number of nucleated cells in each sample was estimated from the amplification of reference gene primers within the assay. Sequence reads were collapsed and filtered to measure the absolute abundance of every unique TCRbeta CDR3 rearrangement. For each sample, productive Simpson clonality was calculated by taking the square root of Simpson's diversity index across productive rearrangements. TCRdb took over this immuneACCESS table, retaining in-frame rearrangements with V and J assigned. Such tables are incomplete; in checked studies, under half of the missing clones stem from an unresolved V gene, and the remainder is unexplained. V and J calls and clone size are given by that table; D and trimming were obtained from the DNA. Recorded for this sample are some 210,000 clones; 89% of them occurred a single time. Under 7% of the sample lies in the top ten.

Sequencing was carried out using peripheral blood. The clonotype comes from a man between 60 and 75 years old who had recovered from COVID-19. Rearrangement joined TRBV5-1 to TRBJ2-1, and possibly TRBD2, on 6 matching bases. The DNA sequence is TGCGCCAGCAGCTTGGTGTCAGGAGGGGACAATGAGCAGTTCTTC. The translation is CASSLVSGGDNEQFF.